The text below deals with one T cell receptor (beta chain). The source of the sample is a study of cytomegalovirus exposure and HLA in healthy donors. Trimming took off 6 bases at V and 7 bases at J, with 13 bases between the two ends. Germline V CDR1 and CDR2: MNHNY, SVGAGI (reference sequence). The CDR3 runs to 13 residues. Sequencing was performed with immunoSEQ multiplex PCR; in TCRdb, only in-frame clones are kept and a portion is missing. The sample has some 64,000 clones, approximately 95% seen once. This TCR was sampled from a woman between 18 and 30 years old in good health and CMV-seronegative. The V call is TRBV6-6, the J call TRBJ2-1; TRBD2 might be the D (5 bases). The source material was PBMCs. Here the CDR3 DNA reads TGTGCCAGCAGAAACTCGGAGGAAAATGAGCAGTTCTTC. Its translation: CASRNSEENEQFF.